These T cell receptor beta chains were read from a single sample in a study of shared clonotypes between healthy human individuals. Repertoires were generated with immunoSEQ multiplex PCR, while TCRdb's copy carries only in-frame clones and drops some. In the table there are a few million clones, about 94% of which are singletons. Sample: naive CD4+ T cells sorted from blood. These receptors were collected from a man younger than 35 in good health. Both conserved end residues are part of each CDR3. The D gene is left open where the match is weak. Size values are once, few and many counts, or a class for expanded clones, and some rows have none.

J gene: TRBJ1-2; D gene: NA; V gene: TRBV5-1; clone size: NA; CDR3 length: 15; CDR3 DNA: TGCGCCAGCAGAAGGGACTTATCGGGGGACTATGGCTACACCTTC; CDR3 protein: CASRRDLSGDYGYTF
J gene: TRBJ2-7; D gene: NA; V gene: TRBV30; clone size: NA; CDR3 length: 14; CDR3 DNA: TGTGCCTGGAACAACCGGGCCCTAGGTTACGAGCAGTACTTC; CDR3 protein: CAWNNRALGYEQYF
J gene: TRBJ1-5; D gene: NA; V gene: TRBV15; clone size: NA; CDR3 length: 19; CDR3 DNA: TGTGCCACCAGCAGAGGAGGGGTTACAGCCCGGGCGGTCAATCAGCCCCAGCATTTT; CDR3 protein: CATSRGGVTARAVNQPQHF
J gene: TRBJ1-2; D gene: NA; V gene: TRBV11-2; clone size: NA; CDR3 length: 13; CDR3 DNA: TGTGCCAGCAGCTTAGCCCTACGCTATGGCTACACCTTC; CDR3 protein: CASSLALRYGYTF
J gene: TRBJ2-1; D gene: TRBD2; V gene: TRBV5-8; clone size: NA; CDR3 length: 16; CDR3 DNA: TGTGCCAGCAGCTTAGGACTAGCGGGAGTGGTCGATGAGCAGTTCTTC; CDR3 protein: CASSLGLAGVVDEQFF
J gene: TRBJ2-1; D gene: NA; V gene: TRBV28; clone size: once; CDR3 length: 11; CDR3 DNA: TGTGCCAGCAGTTCCCCCCAGGAGCAGTTCTTC; CDR3 protein: CASSSPQEQFF
J gene: TRBJ1-1; D gene: NA; V gene: TRBV29-1; clone size: NA; CDR3 length: 14; CDR3 DNA: TGCAGCGTTGAAAGACAGATTATGAACACTGAAGCTTTCTTT; CDR3 protein: CSVERQIMNTEAFF
J gene: TRBJ2-2; D gene: NA; V gene: TRBV1; clone size: NA; CDR3 length: 18; CDR3 DNA: TGCACCAGCAGCCAAGCACTAGCGGGAGGGAGGGACACCGGGGAGCTGTTTTTT; CDR3 protein: CTSSQALAGGRDTGELFF
J gene: TRBJ2-3; D gene: TRBD1; V gene: TRBV5-1; clone size: NA; CDR3 length: 14; CDR3 DNA: TGCGCCAGCAGAGGGGACAGGGGCACAGATACGCAGTATTTT; CDR3 protein: CASRGDRGTDTQYF
J gene: TRBJ2-5; D gene: TRBD2; V gene: TRBV2; clone size: NA; CDR3 length: 15; CDR3 DNA: TGTGCCAGCAGTGAAAGAGCGGGGGATCGAGAGACCCAGTACTTC; CDR3 protein: CASSERAGDRETQYF
J gene: TRBJ2-7; D gene: NA; V gene: TRBV29-1; clone size: NA; CDR3 length: 12; CDR3 DNA: TGCAGCGTTGAGCTGCATGGATACGAGCAGTACTTC; CDR3 protein: CSVELHGYEQYF
J gene: TRBJ1-2; D gene: NA; V gene: TRBV2; clone size: NA; CDR3 length: 13; CDR3 DNA: TGTGCCAGCAGTGAAGGCGGGAGTTATGGCTACACCTTC; CDR3 protein: CASSEGGSYGYTF